This section outlines one TCR beta chain sequence together with its context. These data are taken from a study of blood T cell repertoires in COVID-19. Turning to the study itself: Samples taken during acute and convalescent COVID-19 were collected in the United States, Italy and Spain. The cDNA or gDNA used as material had been derived from T cells, B-cell-depleted T cells, or PBMCs.

Per the authors' pipeline: Amplification of reference gene primers provided the estimated nucleated cell counts. Measured with immunoSEQ multiplex PCR; TCRdb has only the in-frame clones, and not every one. V and J calls plus clone size are reproduced from that table; the DNA served to infer D and trimming. This table has some 70,000 clones, 85% appearing once. This CDR3 is built from 13 residues. Germline V lookup: CDR1 MDHEN, CDR2 SYDVKM. V gave up 4 bases and J gave up 9 bases; unmatched junction bases: 7. This TCR came from an elderly man with acute or convalescent COVID-19. The V and J genes are TRBV28 and TRBJ2-7; TRBD1 agrees at 9 bases. The sample consisted of peripheral blood. The CDR3 is CASSYAGQGRQYF. CDR3 nucleotide sequence: TGTGCCAGCAGTTATGCGGGACAGGGTAGGCAGTACTTC.